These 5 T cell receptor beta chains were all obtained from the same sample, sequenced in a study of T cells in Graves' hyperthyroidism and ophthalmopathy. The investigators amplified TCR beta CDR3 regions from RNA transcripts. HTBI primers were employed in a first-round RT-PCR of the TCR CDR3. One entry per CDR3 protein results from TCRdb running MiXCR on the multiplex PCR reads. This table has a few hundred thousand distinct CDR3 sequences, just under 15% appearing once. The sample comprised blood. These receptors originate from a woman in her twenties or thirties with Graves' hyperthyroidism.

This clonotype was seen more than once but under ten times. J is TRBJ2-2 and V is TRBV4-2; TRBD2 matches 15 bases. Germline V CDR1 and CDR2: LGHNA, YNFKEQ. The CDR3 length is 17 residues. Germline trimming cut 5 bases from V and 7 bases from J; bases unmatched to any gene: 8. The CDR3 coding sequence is TGTGCCAGCAGCTTCGGACTAGCGGGAGGGCCTGGCGGGGAGCTGTTTTTT. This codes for CASSFGLAGGPGGELFF.

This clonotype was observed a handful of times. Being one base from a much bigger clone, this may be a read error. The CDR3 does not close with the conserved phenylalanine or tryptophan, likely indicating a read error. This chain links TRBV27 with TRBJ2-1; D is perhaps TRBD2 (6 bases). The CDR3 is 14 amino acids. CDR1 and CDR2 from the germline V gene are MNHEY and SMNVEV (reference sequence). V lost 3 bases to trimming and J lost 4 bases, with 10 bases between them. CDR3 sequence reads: CASSLRGLYNEQFL. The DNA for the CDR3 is TGTGCCAGCAGTTTGAGGGGACTTTACAATGAGCAGTTCCTC.

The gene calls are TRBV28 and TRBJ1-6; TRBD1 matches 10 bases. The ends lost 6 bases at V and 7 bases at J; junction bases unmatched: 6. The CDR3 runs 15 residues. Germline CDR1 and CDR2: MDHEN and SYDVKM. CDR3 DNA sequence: TGTGCCAGCAGGAGTGACAGGGGGCGAAATTCACCCCTCCACTTT. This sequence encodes CASRSDRGRNSPLHF.

CDR3 amino acids: CASSRQGVADTQYF. CDR3 coding DNA: TGTGCCAGCAGTAGACAGGGGGTGGCAGATACGCAGTATTTT. This chain uses TRBV2 with TRBJ2-3; 9 nucleotides agree with TRBD1. In germline, CDR1 is SNHLY, CDR2 FYNNEI. V shed 5 bases, J shed 4 bases, and the junction held 4 bases outside the gene matches. CDR3 size: 14 residues. Using reference TRBV2 and TRBJ2-3 for the parts outside the CDR3, the full variable domain is EPEVTQTPSHQVTQMGQEVILRCVPISNHLYFYWYRQILGQKVEFLVSFYNNEISEKSEIFDDQFSVERPDGSNFTLKIRSTKLEDSAMYFCASSRQGVADTQYFGPGTRLTVL.

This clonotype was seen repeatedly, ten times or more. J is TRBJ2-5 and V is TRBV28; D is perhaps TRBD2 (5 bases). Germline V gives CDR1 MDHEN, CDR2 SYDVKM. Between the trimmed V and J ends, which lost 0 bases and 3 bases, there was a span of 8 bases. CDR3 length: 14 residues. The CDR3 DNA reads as TGTGCCAGCAGTTTATGGGACTCAAAAGAGACCCAGTACTTC. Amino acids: CASSLWDSKETQYF.